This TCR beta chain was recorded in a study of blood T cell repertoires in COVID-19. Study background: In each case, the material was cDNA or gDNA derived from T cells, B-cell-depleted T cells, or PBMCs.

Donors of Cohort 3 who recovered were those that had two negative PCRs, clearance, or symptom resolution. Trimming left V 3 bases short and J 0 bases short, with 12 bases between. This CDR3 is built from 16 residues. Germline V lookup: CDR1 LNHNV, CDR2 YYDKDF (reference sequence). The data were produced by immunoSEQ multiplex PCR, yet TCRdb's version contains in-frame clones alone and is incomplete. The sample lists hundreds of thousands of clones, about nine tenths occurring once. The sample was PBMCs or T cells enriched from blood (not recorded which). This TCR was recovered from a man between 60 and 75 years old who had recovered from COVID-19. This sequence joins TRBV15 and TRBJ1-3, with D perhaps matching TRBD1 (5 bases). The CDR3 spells CATSRYWGSSGNTIYF. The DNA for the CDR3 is TGTGCCACCAGCAGGTATTGGGGCTCCTCTGGAAACACCATATATTTT.